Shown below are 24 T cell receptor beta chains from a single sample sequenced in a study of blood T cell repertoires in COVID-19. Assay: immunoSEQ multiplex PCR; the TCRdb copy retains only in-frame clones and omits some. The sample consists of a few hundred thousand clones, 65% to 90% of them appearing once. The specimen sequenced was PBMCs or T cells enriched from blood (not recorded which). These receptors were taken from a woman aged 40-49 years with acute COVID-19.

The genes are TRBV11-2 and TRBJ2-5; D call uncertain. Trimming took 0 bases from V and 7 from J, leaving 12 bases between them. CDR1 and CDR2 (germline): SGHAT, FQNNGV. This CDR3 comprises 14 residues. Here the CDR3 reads CASSLDLVTGTQYF. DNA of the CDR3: TGTGCCAGCAGCTTAGACTTGGTAACGGGGACCCAGTACTTC. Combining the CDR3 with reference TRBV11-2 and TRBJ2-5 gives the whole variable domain EAGVAQSPRYKIIEKRQSVAFWCNPISGHATLYWYQQILGQGPKLLIQFQNNGVVDDSQLPKDRFSAERLKGVDSTLKIQPAKLEDSAVYLCASSLDLVTGTQYFGPGTRLLVL.

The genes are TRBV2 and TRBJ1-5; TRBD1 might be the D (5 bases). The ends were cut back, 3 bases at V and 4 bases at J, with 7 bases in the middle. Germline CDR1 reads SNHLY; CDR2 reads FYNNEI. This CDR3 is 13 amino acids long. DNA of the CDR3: TGTGCCAGCAGTGATGACAGAAATCAGCCCCAGCATTTT. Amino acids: CASSDDRNQPQHF. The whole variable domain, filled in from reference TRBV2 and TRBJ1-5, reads EPEVTQTPSHQVTQMGQEVILRCVPISNHLYFYWYRQILGQKVEFLVSFYNNEISEKSEIFDDQFSVERPDGSNFTLKIRSTKLEDSAMYFCASSDDRNQPQHFGDGTRLSIL.

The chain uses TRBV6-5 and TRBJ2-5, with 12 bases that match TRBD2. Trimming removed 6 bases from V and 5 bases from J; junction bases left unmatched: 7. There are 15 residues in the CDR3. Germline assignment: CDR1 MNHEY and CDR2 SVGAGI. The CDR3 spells CASSLAGGPVETQYF. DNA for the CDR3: TGTGCCAGCAGCCTAGCGGGAGGGCCGGTCGAGACCCAGTACTTC.

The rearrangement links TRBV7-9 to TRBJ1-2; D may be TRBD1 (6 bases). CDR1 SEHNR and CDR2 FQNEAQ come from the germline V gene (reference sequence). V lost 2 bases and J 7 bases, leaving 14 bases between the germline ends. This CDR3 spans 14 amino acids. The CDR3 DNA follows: TGTGCCAGCAGCTTAACCCGGGACAAGAGTGGCTACACCTTC. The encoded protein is CASSLTRDKSGYTF.

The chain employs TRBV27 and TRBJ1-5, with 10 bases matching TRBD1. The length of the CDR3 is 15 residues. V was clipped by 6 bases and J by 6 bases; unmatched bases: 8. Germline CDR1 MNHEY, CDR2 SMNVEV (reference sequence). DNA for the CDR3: TGTGCCAGCAGCCGGGACAGGGGTTTAGGTCAGCCCCAGCATTTT. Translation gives CASSRDRGLGQPQHF.

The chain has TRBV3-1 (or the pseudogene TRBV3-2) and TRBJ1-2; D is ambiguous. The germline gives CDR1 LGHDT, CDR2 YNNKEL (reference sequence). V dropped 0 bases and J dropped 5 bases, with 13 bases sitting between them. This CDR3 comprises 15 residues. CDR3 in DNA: TGTGCCAGCAGCCAAGATCCTGGGCAGCTTTATGGCTACACCTTC. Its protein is CASSQDPGQLYGYTF.

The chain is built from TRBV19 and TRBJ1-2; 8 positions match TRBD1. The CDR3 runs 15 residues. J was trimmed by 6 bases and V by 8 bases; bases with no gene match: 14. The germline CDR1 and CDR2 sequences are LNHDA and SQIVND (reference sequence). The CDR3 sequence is CASRIFDRGEHGYTF. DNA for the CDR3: TGTGCCAGTCGCATCTTCGACAGGGGAGAGCATGGCTACACCTTC. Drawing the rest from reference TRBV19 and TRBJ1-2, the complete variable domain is DGGITQSPKYLFRKEGQNVTLSCEQNLNHDAMYWYRQDPGQGLRLIYYSQIVNDFQKGDIAEGYSVSREKKESFPLTVTSAQKNPTAFYLCASRIFDRGEHGYTFGSGTRLTVV.

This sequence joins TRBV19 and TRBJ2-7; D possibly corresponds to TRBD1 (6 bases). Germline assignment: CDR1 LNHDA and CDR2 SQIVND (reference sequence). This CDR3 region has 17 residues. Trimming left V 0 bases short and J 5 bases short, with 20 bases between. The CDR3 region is CASSIDRSEGDRDEQYF. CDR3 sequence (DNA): TGTGCCAGTAGTATAGATCGGAGCGAGGGGGACCGGGACGAGCAGTACTTC.

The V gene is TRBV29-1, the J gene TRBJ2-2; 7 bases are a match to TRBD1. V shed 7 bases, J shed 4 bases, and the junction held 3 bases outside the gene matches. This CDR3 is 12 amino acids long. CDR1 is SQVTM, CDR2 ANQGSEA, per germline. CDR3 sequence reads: CSGNRGTGELFF. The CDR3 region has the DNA TGCAGCGGTAACAGGGGCACCGGGGAGCTGTTTTTT.

CDR3 amino acids: CASSLRTSVRYEQYF. CDR3 nucleotides: TGTGCCAGCAGCTTAAGGACTAGCGTACGCTACGAGCAGTACTTC. This rearrangement joins TRBV7-2 to TRBJ2-7, with 9 nucleotides matching TRBD2. This CDR3 is built from 15 residues. J lost 3 bases, V lost 2 bases, and 5 bases had no gene match. The germline gives CDR1 SGHTA, CDR2 FQGNSA.

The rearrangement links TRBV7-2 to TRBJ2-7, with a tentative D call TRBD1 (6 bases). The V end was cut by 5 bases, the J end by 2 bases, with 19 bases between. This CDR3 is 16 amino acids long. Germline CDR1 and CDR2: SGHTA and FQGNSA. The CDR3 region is CASSLTARGQAYEQYF. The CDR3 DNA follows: TGTGCCAGCAGCCTGACGGCCCGGGGACAAGCCTACGAGCAGTACTTC.

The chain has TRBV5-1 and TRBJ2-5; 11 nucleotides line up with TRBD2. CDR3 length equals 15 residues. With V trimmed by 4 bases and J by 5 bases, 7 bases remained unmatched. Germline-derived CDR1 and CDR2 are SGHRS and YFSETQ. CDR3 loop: CASSLTSGRGETQYF. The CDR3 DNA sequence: TGCGCCAGCAGCCTTACTAGCGGGAGAGGGGAGACCCAGTACTTC. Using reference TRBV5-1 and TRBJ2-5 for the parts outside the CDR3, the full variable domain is KAGVTQTPRYLIKTRGQQVTLSCSPISGHRSVSWYQQTPGQGLQFLFEYFSETQRNKGNFPGRFSGRQFSNSRSEMNVSTLELGDSALYLCASSLTSGRGETQYFGPGTRLLVL.

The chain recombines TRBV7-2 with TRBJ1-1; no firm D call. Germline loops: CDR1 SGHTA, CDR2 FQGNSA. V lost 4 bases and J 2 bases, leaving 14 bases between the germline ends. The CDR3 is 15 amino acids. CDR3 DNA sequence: TGTGCCAGCAGCTCTGAAGGACTGTCAAACACTGAAGCTTTCTTT. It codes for CASSSEGLSNTEAFF.

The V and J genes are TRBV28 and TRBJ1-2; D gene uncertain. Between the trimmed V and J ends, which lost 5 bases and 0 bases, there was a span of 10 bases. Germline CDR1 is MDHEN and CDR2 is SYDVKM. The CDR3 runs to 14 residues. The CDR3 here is CASSPGSANYGYTF. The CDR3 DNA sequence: TGTGCCAGCAGTCCCGGGTCGGCTAACTATGGCTACACCTTC.

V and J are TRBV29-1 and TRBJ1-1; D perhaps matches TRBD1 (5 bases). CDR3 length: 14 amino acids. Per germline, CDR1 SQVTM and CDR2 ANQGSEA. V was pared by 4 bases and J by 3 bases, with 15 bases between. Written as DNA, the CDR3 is TGCAGCGTTGTGTCCGGGGGGGGGTACACTGAAGCTTTCTTT. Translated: CSVVSGGGYTEAFF.

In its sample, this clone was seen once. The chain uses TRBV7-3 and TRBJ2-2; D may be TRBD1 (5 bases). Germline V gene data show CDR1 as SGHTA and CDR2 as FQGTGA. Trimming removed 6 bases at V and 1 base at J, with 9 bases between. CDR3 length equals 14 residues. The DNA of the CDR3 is TGTGCCAGCAGTGTGGGGCGGAACACCGGGGAGCTGTTTTTT. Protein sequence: CASSVGRNTGELFF.

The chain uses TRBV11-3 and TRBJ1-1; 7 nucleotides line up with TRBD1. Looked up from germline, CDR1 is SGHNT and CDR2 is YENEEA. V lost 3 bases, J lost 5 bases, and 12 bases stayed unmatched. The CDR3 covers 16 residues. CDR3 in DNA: TGTGCCAGCAGCTTCAGATTAGGGGGCGAGGGAACTGAAGCTTTCTTT. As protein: CASSFRLGGEGTEAFF.

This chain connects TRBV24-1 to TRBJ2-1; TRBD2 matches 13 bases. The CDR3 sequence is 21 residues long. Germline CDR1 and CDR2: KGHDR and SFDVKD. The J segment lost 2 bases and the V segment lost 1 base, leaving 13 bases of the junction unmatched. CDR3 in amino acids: CATSDFLGLAGDGAAYNEQFF. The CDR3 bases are TGTGCCACCAGTGATTTCCTCGGACTAGCGGGAGATGGGGCCGCCTACAATGAGCAGTTCTTC.

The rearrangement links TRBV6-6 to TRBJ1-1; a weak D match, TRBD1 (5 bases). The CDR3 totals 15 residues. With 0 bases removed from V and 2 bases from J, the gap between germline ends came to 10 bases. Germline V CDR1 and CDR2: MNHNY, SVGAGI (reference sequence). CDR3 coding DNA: TGTGCCAGCAGTTACTCGGGTCAGGGAAACACTGAAGCTTTCTTT. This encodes CASSYSGQGNTEAFF.

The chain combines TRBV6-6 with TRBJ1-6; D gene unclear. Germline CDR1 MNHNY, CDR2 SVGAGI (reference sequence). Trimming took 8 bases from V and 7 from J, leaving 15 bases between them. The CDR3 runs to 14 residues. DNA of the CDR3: TGTGCCAGCTACTCCCGCGGGAGAAATTCACCCCTCCACTTT. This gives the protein CASYSRGRNSPLHF.

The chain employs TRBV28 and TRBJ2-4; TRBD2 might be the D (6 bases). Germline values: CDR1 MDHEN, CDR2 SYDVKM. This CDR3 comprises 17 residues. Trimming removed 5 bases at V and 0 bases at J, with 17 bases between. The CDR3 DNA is TGTGCCAGCAGTATTAGTTGGAAGGGACTAGCCAAAAACATTCAGTACTTC. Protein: CASSISWKGLAKNIQYF.

The CDR3 sequence is CASSSSGVSGELFF. The CDR3 region has the DNA TGTGCCAGCAGCTCATCGGGAGTTTCCGGGGAGCTGTTTTTT. The rearrangement joins TRBV7-2 to TRBJ2-2, with D possibly matching TRBD2 (6 bases). This CDR3 is built from 14 residues. CDR1 SGHTA and CDR2 FQGNSA come from the germline V gene. V dropped 4 bases and J dropped 6 bases, with 12 bases sitting between them.

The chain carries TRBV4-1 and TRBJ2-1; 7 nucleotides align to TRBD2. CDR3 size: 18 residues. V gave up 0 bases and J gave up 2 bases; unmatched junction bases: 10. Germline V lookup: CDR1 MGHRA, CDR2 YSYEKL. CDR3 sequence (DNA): TGCGCCAGCAGCCAAGAGGGGGTAACTAGCGCCACCTACAATGAGCAGTTCTTC. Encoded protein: CASSQEGVTSATYNEQFF.

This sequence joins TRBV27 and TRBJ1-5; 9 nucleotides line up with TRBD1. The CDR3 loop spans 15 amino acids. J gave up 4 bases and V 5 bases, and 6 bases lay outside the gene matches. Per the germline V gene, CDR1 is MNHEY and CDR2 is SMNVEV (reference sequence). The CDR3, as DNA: TGTGCCAGCAGTCCGGGACAGGGATTTAATCAGCCCCAGCATTTT. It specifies CASSPGQGFNQPQHF.